The 18 T cell receptor beta chains reported below all come from one sample, sequenced in a study of beta chain features in type 1 diabetes. The whole isolated RNA underwent reverse transcription, so sequencing captured expressed TCRB transcripts. Some clones are missing from TCRdb's copy, which holds only in-frame ones; the method was immunoSEQ multiplex PCR. The sample has 300,000 to 350,000 clones; 7% to 9% are singletons. Specimen: central memory CD4+ T cells from blood. Source of these receptors: a woman between 18 and 29 years old in good health.

A remark on this clone: The same CDR3 also results from other DNA sequences found in this sample. CDR3 DNA sequence: TGTGCCAGCAGTTCAGGACTAGCGGGAGTTCGGGAGCAGTACTTC. Amino acids: CASSSGLAGVREQYF. The chain combines TRBV28 with TRBJ2-7; 13 bases agree with TRBD2. The V and J ends lost 4 bases and 7 bases, in that order; junction bases with no gene match: 7. The CDR3 length is 15 residues. Germline V gene sequence: CDR1 MDHEN, CDR2 SYDVKM.

This clone was observed at least ten times. The chain links TRBV7-2 to TRBJ1-1; TRBD1 matches 7 bases. The CDR3 totals 13 residues. Germline loops: CDR1 SGHTA, CDR2 FQGNSA. After removal of 4 bases from V and 1 base from J, the junction contained 0 bases not matched to a gene. CDR3 residues: CASSWDRNTEAFF. DNA of the CDR3: TGTGCCAGCAGCTGGGACAGGAACACTGAAGCTTTCTTT.

The rearrangement uses TRBV2 and TRBJ1-2; TRBD1 matches 10 bases. CDR1 SNHLY and CDR2 FYNNEI come from the germline V gene. Trimming cost V 4 bases and J 8 bases; bases outside gene matches: 1. The CDR3 runs 12 residues. The CDR3 bases are TGTGCCAGCAGTGGGGACAGGGGCGGCTACACCTTC. This translates into CASSGDRGGYTF.

This clone was detected many times. This rearrangement joins TRBV28 to TRBJ1-2; TRBD1 matches at 7 bases. This CDR3 has 17 residues. V trimming: 4 bases; J trimming: 1 base; junction bases outside the gene matches: 12. CDR1 MDHEN and CDR2 SYDVKM come from the germline V gene. The CDR3 here is CASSSPSGQTLNYGYTF. In nucleotides, the CDR3 is TGTGCCAGCAGTTCCCCTTCGGGACAGACGCTTAACTATGGCTACACCTTC.

The chain is built from TRBV19 and TRBJ2-2, with no clear D. The CDR3 consists of 16 residues. In germline, CDR1 is LNHDA, CDR2 SQIVND (reference sequence). Trimming cost V 0 bases and J 0 bases, with 8 bases left between them. The CDR3 DNA follows: TGTGCCAGTAGTATAGATCGAGGATCGAACACCGGGGAGCTGTTTTTT. Encoded protein: CASSIDRGSNTGELFF.

The CDR3 sequence: CATSRTSAISDNEQFF. The CDR3 DNA reads TGTGCCACCAGCAGAACATCAGCGATATCGGACAATGAGCAGTTCTTC. V and J are TRBV15 and TRBJ2-1; D is unclear. V was cut by 2 bases and J by 5 bases, with 16 bases left in between. This CDR3 is 16 amino acids long. Germline CDR1 is LNHNV and CDR2 is YYDKDF (reference sequence).

This clone appeared once. V and J are TRBV11-2 and TRBJ2-1; 8 nucleotides agree with TRBD2. V shed 4 bases, J shed 0 bases, and the junction held 5 bases outside the gene matches. The CDR3 loop spans 16 amino acids. The germline V gene has CDR1 SGHAT and CDR2 FQNNGV. The CDR3 sequence: CASSSFSGISYNEQFF. CDR3 DNA: TGTGCCAGCAGCTCGTTTAGCGGGATCTCCTACAATGAGCAGTTCTTC. The full variable domain, with the rest looked up from reference TRBV11-2 and TRBJ2-1, is EAGVAQSPRYKIIEKRQSVAFWCNPISGHATLYWYQQILGQGPKLLIQFQNNGVVDDSQLPKDRFSAERLKGVDSTLKIQPAKLEDSAVYLCASSSFSGISYNEQFFGPGTRLTVL.

This clone was picked up a small number of times. The chain links TRBV7-9 to TRBJ2-3, with TRBD1 matching over 7 bases. Germline assignment: CDR1 SEHNR and CDR2 FQNEAQ (reference sequence). This CDR3 is 17 amino acids long. Trimming took 5 bases from V and 0 from J; bases not matched to a gene: 11. DNA of the CDR3: TGTGCCAGCAGCAAAGGGGGCTTGAGCTTGAGCACAGATACGCAGTATTTT. Its translation is CASSKGGLSLSTDTQYF.

This clone was seen a handful of times. In the same sample, other DNA sequences code for this CDR3. The chain carries TRBV7-2 and TRBJ2-5; the D call may be TRBD1 or TRBD2 (6 bases each). The CDR3 is made up of 15 amino acids. Trimming stripped 1 base from V and 5 bases from J, with 14 bases between. Germline V lookup: CDR1 SGHTA, CDR2 FQGNSA. The CDR3 region is CASSLGRGVLETQYF. CDR3 nucleotide sequence: TGTGCCAGCAGCTTAGGAAGGGGGGTACTCGAGACCCAGTACTTC.

This clone was seen at least ten times. The V and J genes are TRBV28 and TRBJ1-2, with D perhaps TRBD1 (6 bases). CDR3 length equals 15 residues. The V end was cut by 4 bases, the J end by 2 bases, with 14 bases between. Germline CDR1 is MDHEN and CDR2 is SYDVKM. CDR3 in amino acids: CASSSSGHQNYGYTF. The DNA for the CDR3 is TGTGCCAGCAGTTCCTCGGGACATCAAAACTATGGCTACACCTTC.

This rearrangement joins TRBV2 to TRBJ2-5; 8 bases are shared with TRBD1. The CDR3 has 14 amino acids. The V gene's germline CDR1 is SNHLY and CDR2 FYNNEI. After removal of 7 bases from V and 3 bases from J, the junction contained 7 bases not matched to a gene. The CDR3 spells CASKADREKETQYF. The CDR3 DNA reads as TGTGCCAGCAAGGCGGACAGGGAGAAAGAGACCCAGTACTTC.

J is TRBJ2-7 and V is TRBV9, with D unclear. CDR3 length equals 14 residues. V was pared by 2 bases and J by 6 bases, with 15 bases between. The germline V gene has CDR1 SGDLS and CDR2 YYNGEE. The CDR3: CASSVDGRAFEQYF. The CDR3 region has the DNA TGTGCCAGCAGCGTGGACGGAAGGGCCTTCGAGCAGTACTTC.

This clone has more than one count but fewer than ten. A far more abundant clone sits one base away, making this likely a read error. The rearrangement uses TRBV21-1 and TRBJ2-3; the D call in the table, TRBD1, was not verified against the DNA. TRBV21-1 corresponds to a pseudogene. The CDR3 extends over 15 amino acids. The CDR3 DNA sequence: TGTGCCAGCAGCAACTCTCAGGGGCCCGGAGATACGCAGTATTTT. This gives the protein CASSNSQGPGDTQYF.

The chain carries TRBV5-1 and TRBJ1-2, with D tentatively TRBD1 (5 bases). Trimming removed 0 bases from V and 4 bases from J, with 10 bases in between. The germline CDR1 and CDR2 sequences are SGHRS and YFSETQ. CDR3 size: 14 residues. The CDR3 spells CASSLGQGSYGYTF. The CDR3 nucleotides read TGCGCCAGCAGCTTGGGGCAGGGATCCTATGGCTACACCTTC.

This clone turned up a few times. This chain joins TRBV27 and TRBJ1-3; 10 bases are a match to TRBD1. From germline, CDR1 is MNHEY and CDR2 SMNVEV (reference sequence). The CDR3 is 16 amino acids. J lost 1 base, V lost 5 bases, and 5 bases had no gene match. CDR3 loop: CASSPDRGLSGNTIYF. The CDR3 coding sequence is TGTGCCAGCAGTCCGGACAGGGGGTTATCTGGAAACACCATATATTTT.

Only a few counts were recorded for this clone. The chain employs TRBV6-6 and TRBJ2-3, with TRBD1 matching 7 bases. V was clipped by 8 bases and J by 3 bases; unmatched bases: 5. Per germline, CDR1 MNHNY and CDR2 SVGAGI (reference sequence). The CDR3 length is 13 residues. This CDR3 reads CASVNRGTDTQYF. The DNA for the CDR3 is TGTGCCAGCGTAAACAGGGGAACAGATACGCAGTATTTT.

This clone was counted between two and nine times. This sample also contains other DNA sequences that code for the same CDR3. The chain couples TRBV5-1 to TRBJ2-3; perhaps TRBD1 as D (6 bases). Germline values: CDR1 SGHRS, CDR2 YFSETQ. The V end lost 2 bases, the J end lost 4 bases, and 8 bases lay between the germline ends. The CDR3 totals 13 residues. CDR3: CASSFEGADTQYF. CDR3 nucleotide sequence: TGCGCCAGCAGCTTCGAGGGGGCAGATACGCAGTATTTT.

This clone was counted many times. The chain couples TRBV5-8 to TRBJ2-2; D call uncertain. This CDR3 comprises 11 residues. Trimming took 2 bases from V and 7 from J, leaving 3 bases between them. Germline assignment: CDR1 SGHTS and CDR2 YDEGEE. The CDR3 spells CASSFDGELFF. DNA for the CDR3: TGTGCCAGCAGCTTTGACGGGGAGCTGTTTTTT.